This T cell receptor (beta chain) was identified during a study of T cells in lung cancer brain metastases. Study overall: Most of the roughly 20 patients had smoked, with a median of around 40 pack-years.

Exclusion applied to anyone with multiple prior malignancies. Concerning this clone: Its antigen is unidentified. Compared with germline, one end of the junction differs, possibly owing to a read error.

CDR3 size: 14 residues. CDR1 KGHSH and CDR2 LQKENI come from the germline V gene. Points from the study as a whole: Brain metastases had fewer unique productive clones than primaries (median around 1,500 versus 4,400).

Assay used: immunoSEQ multiplex PCR; TCRdb lists only in-frame clones, some missing. The repertoire holds approximately 5,100 clones, with more than 75% as singletons. The sequencing input was tumor tissue from a brain metastasis. The origin of this receptor is a man aged 50-59 years with non-small cell lung cancer that had spread to the brain. The V call is TRBV18, the J call TRBJ2-5; 7 bases are shared with TRBD1. This CDR3 reads CANSPTGKGETQYF. The CDR3 bases are TGTGCCAACTCACCGACAGGGAAAGGGGAGACCCAGTACTTC.